This entry lists 30 T cell receptor beta chains sequenced from one sample in a study of cytomegalovirus exposure and HLA in healthy donors. The PCR made use of 60 Vbeta and 13 Jbeta primers. Repertoires were generated with immunoSEQ multiplex PCR, while TCRdb's copy carries only in-frame clones and drops some. This sample contains 85,000 or so clones. The material sequenced was PBMCs. The receptors were gathered from a young woman in good health and CMV-seronegative.

The chain recombines TRBV11-2 with TRBJ2-7; 12 bases fit TRBD2. V lost 5 bases, J lost 5 bases, and 7 bases stayed unmatched. Germline V gene data show CDR1 as SGHAT and CDR2 as FQNNGV. The CDR3 is 15 residues long. CDR3 nucleotides: TGTGCCAGCAGCCCTAGACTAGCGGGAGTAAACGAGCAGTACTTC. Translated: CASSPRLAGVNEQYF.

The J gene is TRBJ1-5, the V gene TRBV2; possibly TRBD1 for D (5 bases). CDR1 is SNHLY and CDR2 is FYNNEI in the germline V gene. V lost 2 bases and J 5 bases, leaving 10 bases between the germline ends. CDR3 length equals 14 residues. CDR3 protein: CASSERQGDQPQHF. In DNA, the CDR3 is TGTGCCAGCAGTGAACGGCAGGGCGATCAGCCCCAGCATTTT.

Comment on this clone: Sequence at one end of the junction differs from germline and may be a read error. The chain combines TRBV2 with TRBJ2-1; 7 bases are shared with TRBD2. The CDR3 extends over 14 amino acids. CDR1 and CDR2 (germline): SNHLY, FYNNEI. CDR3 residues: CASRGGSSDNEQFF. CDR3 bases: TGTGCCAGCAGAGGCGGGAGCTCCGACAATGAGCAGTTCTTC.

CDR3 protein: CASGSPSGGYEQYF. The CDR3 coding sequence is TGTGCTAGTGGTTCCCCAAGCGGGGGCTACGAGCAGTACTTC. This chain joins TRBV12-5 and TRBJ2-7; 8 bases are a match to TRBD2. From germline, CDR1 is LGHNT and CDR2 FRNRAP. Trimming cost V 4 bases and J 3 bases; bases outside gene matches: 5. The CDR3 consists of 14 residues. The full variable domain, completed using reference TRBV12-5 and TRBJ2-7, is DARVTQTPRHKVTEMGQEVTMRCQPILGHNTVFWYRQTMMQGLELLAYFRNRAPLDDSGMPKDRFSAEMPDATLATLKIQPSEPRDSAVYFCASGSPSGGYEQYFGPGTRLTVT.

This chain connects TRBV5-4 to TRBJ2-7, with a tentative D call TRBD2 (5 bases). Germline CDR1 is SGHNT and CDR2 is YYREEE (reference sequence). This CDR3 contains 13 residues. V was cut by 2 bases and J by 5 bases, with 11 bases left in between. CDR3 DNA: TGTGCCAGCAGCTTTGGGATGAGGGACGAGCAGTACTTC. Translating gives CASSFGMRDEQYF.

The chain links TRBV6-1 to TRBJ1-5; D call uncertain. The V and J ends lost 10 bases and 5 bases respectively, with 12 bases between them. The V gene's germline CDR1 is MNHNS and CDR2 SASEGT. This CDR3 has 12 amino acids. Here the CDR3 reads CAISTPDQPQHF. The CDR3 region has the DNA TGTGCCATTTCGACACCCGATCAGCCCCAGCATTTT.

This sequence joins TRBV28 and TRBJ2-1, with D possibly matching TRBD1 (5 bases). V lost 10 bases, J lost 2 bases, and 15 bases lay in between. The germline CDR1 and CDR2 sequences are MDHEN and SYDVKM. The CDR3 covers 14 residues. The CDR3 coding sequence is TGTGCCACACGCCCCCAGGGAACCTACAATGAGCAGTTCTTC. Protein product: CATRPQGTYNEQFF.

The gene calls are TRBV2 and TRBJ1-4, with 7 bases matching TRBD1. There are 14 residues in the CDR3. Germline-derived CDR1 and CDR2 are SNHLY and FYNNEI. The V and J ends lost 7 bases and 2 bases, in that order; junction bases with no gene match: 4. The DNA of the CDR3 is TGTGCCAGCAATCGACAGGGCACTAATGAAAAACTGTTTTTT. It specifies CASNRQGTNEKLFF. The whole variable domain, remainder taken from reference TRBV2 and TRBJ1-4, is EPEVTQTPSHQVTQMGQEVILRCVPISNHLYFYWYRQILGQKVEFLVSFYNNEISEKSEIFDDQFSVERPDGSNFTLKIRSTKLEDSAMYFCASNRQGTNEKLFFGSGTQLSVL.

Remarks on this clone: One end of the junction does not line up with germline, which may come from a read error. J is TRBJ1-1 and V is TRBV19, with D perhaps TRBD1 (5 bases). The CDR3 runs to 12 residues. Germline V gives CDR1 LNHDA, CDR2 SQIVND (reference sequence). The CDR3 is CASSGGNTEDFF. The DNA for the CDR3 is TGTGCCAGTTCGGGGGGGAACACTGAAGATTTCTTT.

CDR3: CASSPPLGNTIYF. The CDR3 region has the DNA TGTGCCAGCTCACCACCGTTAGGAAACACCATATATTTT. The gene calls are TRBV18 and TRBJ1-3, with D unclear. CDR1 is KGHSH, CDR2 LQKENI, per germline. The CDR3 extends over 13 amino acids. Trimming removed 0 bases from V and 4 bases from J, with 4 bases in between.

In DNA form, the CDR3 reads TGTGCCAGCAGTTACCGGCAGGGGGGGAACACTGAAGCTTTCTTT. Its translation: CASSYRQGGNTEAFF. V usage is TRBV6-5 and J usage is TRBJ1-1; TRBD1 matches at 7 bases. Germline V lookup: CDR1 MNHEY, CDR2 SVGAGI. The J segment lost 1 base and the V segment lost 2 bases, leaving 4 bases of the junction unmatched. The CDR3 runs 15 residues.

In regard to this clone: An end of the junction differs from the germline gene, which may be a read error. This chain links TRBV30 with TRBJ2-1; 9 bases are shared with TRBD2. CDR1 is GTSNPN, CDR2 SVGIG, per germline (reference sequence). The CDR3 loop spans 15 amino acids. CDR3 DNA sequence: TGTGCCGGGAGTGTGGGGACTAGCAACTACAATGAGCAGTTCTTC. It codes for CAGSVGTSNYNEQFF.

The gene calls are TRBV27 and TRBJ2-4; maybe TRBD1 (5 bases). The CDR3 loop spans 15 amino acids. CDR1 is MNHEY, CDR2 SMNVEV, per germline (reference sequence). V was shortened by 0 bases and J by 7 bases, with 13 bases between the two germline ends. CDR3 sequence (DNA): TGTGCCAGCAGTTTATCGGTCTCGTCAGGGAACATTCAGTACTTC. Encoded protein: CASSLSVSSGNIQYF.

The chain couples TRBV7-9 to TRBJ1-2; TRBD1 might be the D (6 bases). Trimming took off 0 bases at V and 6 bases at J, with 11 bases between the two ends. The CDR3 covers 14 residues. Germline V gives CDR1 SEHNR, CDR2 FQNEAQ (reference sequence). The DNA of the CDR3 is TGTGCCAGCAGCTTAGCGGAAGGGGGGGATGGCTACACCTTC. Its protein product is CASSLAEGGDGYTF.

The chain couples TRBV19 to TRBJ1-2, with TRBD1 matching 9 bases. Germline CDR1 reads LNHDA; CDR2 reads SQIVND (reference sequence). This CDR3 contains 14 residues. The ends lost 7 bases at V and 7 bases at J; junction bases unmatched: 10. CDR3 bases: TGTGCCAGTACCCAACCGGGACAGGGTGGTGGCTACACCTTC. Translated: CASTQPGQGGGYTF.

The V call is TRBV29-1, the J call TRBJ2-7, with TRBD1 identical over 9 bases. CDR1 and CDR2 (germline): SQVTM, ANQGSEA. The CDR3 length is 12 residues. V gave up 6 bases and J gave up 7 bases; unmatched junction bases: 7. The CDR3 region is CSVGQGWGEQYF. CDR3 in DNA: TGCAGCGTCGGACAGGGGTGGGGGGAGCAGTACTTC.

The chain employs TRBV4-1 and TRBJ1-5, with 9 positions matching TRBD1. The CDR3 extends over 18 amino acids. Trimming cost V 0 bases and J 3 bases; bases outside gene matches: 9. The V gene's germline CDR1 is MGHRA and CDR2 YSYEKL. CDR3: CASSQDPPGQGYNQPQHF. As DNA, the CDR3 is TGCGCCAGCAGCCAAGATCCACCGGGACAGGGATACAATCAGCCCCAGCATTTT.

The J gene is TRBJ1-1, the V gene TRBV10-3; D unresolved. The V end was cut by 6 bases, the J end by 0 bases, with 8 bases between. The CDR3 runs 13 residues. Germline loops: CDR1 ENHRY, CDR2 SYGVKD. Here the CDR3 DNA reads TGTGCCATCAGAGAGAGCATGAACACTGAAGCTTTCTTT. Its protein product is CAIRESMNTEAFF.

The chain joins TRBV6-1 to TRBJ2-7; D may be TRBD2 (7 bases). Germline-derived CDR1 and CDR2 are MNHNS and SASEGT. V was clipped by 3 bases and J by 0 bases, with 12 bases between them. The CDR3 is made up of 15 amino acids. CDR3 nucleotide sequence: TGTGCCAGCAGTGATGGGGGGGCAGGCTCCTACGAGCAGTACTTC. Translated: CASSDGGAGSYEQYF.

V gene TRBV5-1 combines with J gene TRBJ2-2; D not resolved. Between the trimmed V and J ends, which lost 4 bases and 6 bases, there was a span of 16 bases. Germline-derived CDR1 and CDR2 are SGHRS and YFSETQ. The CDR3 contains 15 residues. The CDR3 DNA follows: TGCGCCAGCAGCCCCGAGGTAGCCGCCCCCGGGGAGCTGTTTTTT. As protein: CASSPEVAAPGELFF.

The chain employs TRBV30 and TRBJ2-5; 9 positions agree with TRBD2. The V gene's germline CDR1 is GTSNPN and CDR2 SVGIG (reference sequence). The CDR3 spans 14 residues. Trimming took 1 base from V and 1 from J; bases not matched to a gene: 1. The CDR3 protein is CAWSGREGQETQYF. In DNA form, the CDR3 reads TGTGCCTGGAGTGGGCGGGAGGGCCAAGAGACCCAGTACTTC.

The chain carries TRBV6-1 and TRBJ2-2, with 11 bases that match TRBD2. Germline V lookup: CDR1 MNHNS, CDR2 SASEGT. CDR3 length: 15 amino acids. V was clipped by 6 bases and J by 3 bases; unmatched bases: 3. The CDR3 DNA sequence: TGTGCCAGCAGGACTAGCGGGGCCCACACCGGGGAGCTGTTTTTT. It specifies CASRTSGAHTGELFF.

The V and J genes are TRBV15 and TRBJ2-1; TRBD1 agrees at 7 bases. The CDR3 contains 13 residues. Trimming at V came to 6 bases and at J to 6 bases, leaving 5 bases not matched to a gene. Germline values: CDR1 LNHNV, CDR2 YYDKDF (reference sequence). The DNA of the CDR3 is TGTGCCACCAGACCTACAGGGGTCAATGAGCAGTTCTTC. Its translation: CATRPTGVNEQFF. The full variable domain, with the rest looked up from reference TRBV15 and TRBJ2-1, is DAMVIQNPRYQVTQFGKPVTLSCSQTLNHNVMYWYQQKSSQAPKLLFHYYDKDFNNEADTPDNFQSRRPNTSFCFLDIRSPGLGDTAMYLCATRPTGVNEQFFGPGTRLTVL.

The rearrangement links TRBV11-2 to TRBJ1-1; D gene ambiguous. CDR3 length: 14 residues. Germline V gene lookup returns CDR1 SGHAT and CDR2 FQNNGV. V lost 2 bases, J lost 2 bases, and 9 bases lay in between. The CDR3 DNA is TGTGCCAGCAGCTTATCTTTCGGTAACACTGAAGCTTTCTTT. Amino acid sequence: CASSLSFGNTEAFF.

CDR3 region: CASSLRETGEQYF. CDR3 sequence (DNA): TGTGCCAGCAGTCTCCGGGAGACTGGCGAGCAGTACTTC. The J gene is TRBJ2-7, the V gene TRBV2, with a weak D call TRBD2 (6 bases). Looked up from germline, CDR1 is SNHLY and CDR2 is FYNNEI. The CDR3 loop spans 13 amino acids. Trimming cost V 5 bases and J 6 bases, with 14 bases left between them.

This rearrangement joins TRBV19 to TRBJ1-1, with 7 nucleotides matching TRBD1. Germline values: CDR1 LNHDA, CDR2 SQIVND (reference sequence). This CDR3 is built from 13 residues. V was pared by 8 bases and J by 2 bases, with 5 bases of the junction left unmatched. The CDR3 region is CASQQGRNTEAFF. As DNA, the CDR3 is TGTGCCAGTCAACAGGGGCGTAACACTGAAGCTTTCTTT.

The chain joins TRBV28 to TRBJ1-5; D might be TRBD1 (6 bases). The CDR3 runs 15 residues. Germline CDR1 reads MDHEN; CDR2 reads SYDVKM. Trimming took 6 bases from V and 4 from J, leaving 16 bases between them. The CDR3 DNA follows: TGTGCCAGCAGCCGGGACACCGGATGGAATCAGCCCCAGCATTTT. Residues: CASSRDTGWNQPQHF.

V gene TRBV30 combines with J gene TRBJ2-6, with no clear D. With 1 base removed from V and 0 bases from J, the gap between germline ends came to 7 bases. Per the germline V gene, CDR1 is GTSNPN and CDR2 is SVGIG (reference sequence). The length of the CDR3 is 15 residues. The CDR3 spells CAWSATVSGANVLTF. In nucleotides, the CDR3 is TGTGCCTGGAGTGCAACAGTCTCTGGGGCCAACGTCCTGACTTTC.

V is TRBV30 and J is TRBJ1-5, with D perhaps TRBD1 (5 bases). The CDR3 is 14 residues long. V was clipped by 4 bases and J by 3 bases, with 13 bases between them. CDR1 is GTSNPN and CDR2 is SVGIG in the germline V gene (reference sequence). The DNA for the CDR3 is TGTGCCTGGACCCAGGGAGGATTCAATCAGCCCCAGCATTTT. Its translation is CAWTQGGFNQPQHF.

As DNA, the CDR3 is TGTGCCCTCGGGAGCGAGTGGCGGGGTTTTCGAGAGACCCAGTACTTC. Translating it yields CALGSEWRGFRETQYF. The rearrangement uses TRBV2 and TRBJ2-5; maybe TRBD2 (6 bases). The V gene's germline CDR1 is SNHLY and CDR2 FYNNEI. The CDR3 loop spans 16 amino acids. V shed 11 bases and J shed 4 bases, with 26 bases lying between them.